What follows are 22 T cell receptor beta chains derived from one specimen sequenced in a study of blood T cell repertoires in COVID-19. Some clones are missing from TCRdb's copy, which holds only in-frame ones; the method was immunoSEQ multiplex PCR. The table includes 350,000 to 450,000 clones, roughly 86% detected once. Sequencing was performed on peripheral blood. These receptors were obtained from a human donor in a cohort sampled during active COVID-19.

The chain employs TRBV9 and TRBJ1-2; 7 bases are shared with TRBD1. CDR1 is SGDLS and CDR2 is YYNGEE in the germline V gene. V was clipped by 0 bases and J by 4 bases; unmatched bases: 3. This CDR3 has 14 residues. CDR3 sequence reads: CASSVGTGAYGYTF. The CDR3 DNA is TGTGCCAGCAGCGTAGGAACAGGGGCCTATGGCTACACCTTC.

The chain is built from TRBV6-5 and TRBJ2-7; D is possibly TRBD2 (6 bases). V shed 7 bases and J shed 0 bases, with 10 bases lying between them. From germline, CDR1 is MNHEY and CDR2 SVGAGI. This CDR3 has 13 amino acids. The CDR3 DNA follows: TGTGCCAGCACAGCGGGTGTCTCCTACGAGCAGTACTTC. This encodes CASTAGVSYEQYF.

This chain uses TRBV6-6 with TRBJ1-2, with D maybe TRBD1 (5 bases). Germline lookup yields CDR1 MNHNY and CDR2 SVGAGI (reference sequence). CDR3 length equals 14 residues. Trimming shortened V by 2 bases and J by 8 bases, and 15 bases separated the two germline ends. CDR3: CASSYDLGQYGYTF. CDR3 coding DNA: TGTGCCAGCAGTTACGACCTCGGACAATACGGCTACACCTTC.

The chain uses TRBV28 and TRBJ2-5; D not certain. Germline V gives CDR1 MDHEN, CDR2 SYDVKM. With 5 bases removed from V and 2 bases from J, the gap between germline ends came to 9 bases. This CDR3 contains 13 residues. CDR3 DNA: TGTGCCAGCAGTCTGAGTTCTCAAGAGACCCAGTACTTC. Amino acid sequence: CASSLSSQETQYF. Drawing the rest from reference TRBV28 and TRBJ2-5, the complete variable domain is DVKVTQSSRYLVKRTGEKVFLECVQDMDHENMFWYRQDPGLGLRLIYFSYDVKMKEKGDIPEGYSVSREKKERFSLILESASTNQTSMYLCASSLSSQETQYFGPGTRLLVL.

The sample holds one count of this clone. The chain is built from TRBV27 and TRBJ2-5; 11 bases line up with TRBD1. V gave up 5 bases and J gave up 5 bases; unmatched junction bases: 7. Germline V gives CDR1 MNHEY, CDR2 SMNVEV (reference sequence). This CDR3 comprises 15 residues. The CDR3 protein is CASSERTGGSETQYF. The CDR3 bases are TGTGCCAGCAGTGAACGGACAGGGGGCTCGGAGACCCAGTACTTC.

The genes are TRBV6-5 and TRBJ2-7; no definite D call. CDR3 size: 11 residues. CDR1 MNHEY and CDR2 SVGAGI come from the germline V gene. Trimming cost V 2 bases and J 9 bases, with 8 bases left between them. CDR3 nucleotide sequence: TGTGCCAGCAGTTACGGGCACGGGCAGTACTTC. As protein: CASSYGHGQYF.

The chain employs TRBV19 and TRBJ2-1; 14 positions agree with TRBD2. Germline V gives CDR1 LNHDA, CDR2 SQIVND (reference sequence). J gave up 8 bases and V 7 bases, and 10 bases lay outside the gene matches. This CDR3 is 16 amino acids long. DNA of the CDR3: TGTGCCAGTACTCAAGAGGGACTAGCGGGAGTTGATGAGCAGTTCTTC. Protein product: CASTQEGLAGVDEQFF.

The chain couples TRBV25-1 to TRBJ2-1; D not certain. The CDR3 has 13 amino acids. Germline V gene lookup returns CDR1 MGHDK and CDR2 SYGVNS. Trimming removed 3 bases at V and 4 bases at J, with 7 bases between. The CDR3 protein is CASSDKQYNEQFF. Here the CDR3 DNA reads TGTGCCAGCAGTGACAAACAGTACAATGAGCAGTTCTTC.

This chain links TRBV4-1 with TRBJ2-3; 9 bases are shared with TRBD2. Germline CDR1 MGHRA, CDR2 YSYEKL. The CDR3 has 18 amino acids. The V segment lost 0 bases and the J segment 3 bases; nucleotides outside the gene matches: 10. CDR3 amino acids: CASSQDLGQREVTDTQYF. The CDR3 DNA reads as TGCGCCAGCAGCCAAGATCTTGGGCAGCGGGAGGTTACAGATACGCAGTATTTT.

The chain joins TRBV5-1 to TRBJ2-7; no definite D call. The V end lost 1 base, the J end lost 5 bases, and 10 bases lay between the germline ends. Germline V lookup: CDR1 SGHRS, CDR2 YFSETQ. The length of the CDR3 is 13 residues. CDR3 coding DNA: TGCGCCAGCAGCTTGTTTCAGAACAACGAGCAGTACTTC. Amino acids: CASSLFQNNEQYF.

V usage is TRBV4-2 and J usage is TRBJ2-3; no definite D call. CDR1 and CDR2 (germline): LGHNA, YNFKEQ. V was shortened by 4 bases and J by 0 bases, with 20 bases between the two germline ends. The CDR3 consists of 18 residues. The DNA of the CDR3 is TGTGCCAGCAGCCCCTTTAGAAGCAGCGCAGTAAGCACAGATACGCAGTATTTT. It is translated as CASSPFRSSAVSTDTQYF.

V and J are TRBV5-5 and TRBJ2-1; D is unclear. Trimming cost V 0 bases and J 8 bases, with 18 bases left between them. The germline V gene has CDR1 SGHKS and CDR2 YYEKEE (reference sequence). The CDR3 loop spans 16 amino acids. CDR3 sequence reads: CASSLAVFRHMYEQFF. The CDR3, as DNA: TGTGCCAGCAGCTTGGCCGTATTTAGACATATGTATGAGCAGTTCTTC.

The rearrangement links TRBV6-6 to TRBJ2-1; 7 nucleotides line up with TRBD2. The CDR3 has 14 residues. Germline assignment: CDR1 MNHNY and CDR2 SVGAGI (reference sequence). Trimming took 6 bases from V and 9 from J; bases not matched to a gene: 11. CDR3 sequence (DNA): TGTGCCAGCAGCCTCCTAGCGGTGGGCGGTGAGCAGTTCTTC. Amino acids: CASSLLAVGGEQFF.

V usage is TRBV2 and J usage is TRBJ2-1; 9 bases line up with TRBD2. Trimming cost V 6 bases and J 0 bases; bases outside gene matches: 6. Per germline, CDR1 SNHLY and CDR2 FYNNEI. The CDR3 loop spans 16 amino acids. CDR3 region: CASRGSGGVSYNEQFF. Written as DNA, the CDR3 is TGTGCCAGCAGGGGTAGCGGGGGAGTCTCCTACAATGAGCAGTTCTTC. The whole variable domain, remainder taken from reference TRBV2 and TRBJ2-1, is EPEVTQTPSHQVTQMGQEVILRCVPISNHLYFYWYRQILGQKVEFLVSFYNNEISEKSEIFDDQFSVERPDGSNFTLKIRSTKLEDSAMYFCASRGSGGVSYNEQFFGPGTRLTVL.

V is TRBV19 and J is TRBJ2-5; TRBD2 matches at 14 bases. Germline-derived CDR1 and CDR2 are LNHDA and SQIVND (reference sequence). After removal of 5 bases from V and 5 bases from J, the junction contained 13 bases not matched to a gene. The CDR3 runs 18 residues. The DNA of the CDR3 is TGTGCCAGTAGTCCCGCCGGGACTAGCGGGGGCCCGGGGGAGACCCAGTACTTC. This codes for CASSPAGTSGGPGETQYF.

In this sample, this clone turned up a few times. The V call is TRBV28, the J call TRBJ2-4; TRBD2 might be the D (5 bases). The germline V gene has CDR1 MDHEN and CDR2 SYDVKM. V lost 3 bases and J lost 6, with 15 bases in between. The CDR3 runs to 15 residues. The CDR3 is CASSLGGLEGNIQYF. CDR3 in DNA: TGTGCCAGCAGTTTGGGCGGCCTCGAGGGAAACATTCAGTACTTC. The entire variable domain, with the rest obtained from reference TRBV28 and TRBJ2-4, is as follows: DVKVTQSSRYLVKRTGEKVFLECVQDMDHENMFWYRQDPGLGLRLIYFSYDVKMKEKGDIPEGYSVSREKKERFSLILESASTNQTSMYLCASSLGGLEGNIQYFGAGTRLSVL.

The V and J genes are TRBV6-5 and TRBJ2-5; 7 bases map to TRBD1. V lost 6 bases and J lost 7; bases outside the gene matches: 2. CDR3 length: 11 amino acids. Per the germline V gene, CDR1 is MNHEY and CDR2 is SVGAGI. The CDR3 DNA follows: TGTGCCAGCAGAACAGGGGTGACCCAGTACTTC. It specifies CASRTGVTQYF.

The chain uses TRBV3-1 (or the pseudogene TRBV3-2) and TRBJ2-1; 11 bases match TRBD2. Trimming cost V 0 bases and J 7 bases; bases outside gene matches: 5. CDR1 is LGHDT and CDR2 is YNNKEL in the germline V gene (reference sequence). The CDR3 covers 16 residues. The CDR3 DNA follows: TGTGCCAGCAGCCAAGATGGGCTAGCGGGAGGTAATGAGCAGTTCTTC. Its translation is CASSQDGLAGGNEQFF.

This rearrangement joins TRBV5-6 to TRBJ2-3; D is perhaps TRBD2 (6 bases). Trimming cost V 3 bases and J 3 bases, with 11 bases left between them. From germline, CDR1 is SGHDT and CDR2 YYEEEE. This CDR3 has 14 residues. This chain's CDR3 is CASSSLSGTDTQYF. DNA for the CDR3: TGTGCCAGCAGCTCCCTCAGCGGGACAGATACGCAGTATTTT.

The CDR3 region has the DNA TGTGCCAGCAGTGTGATGGCAGATAGCAATCAGCCCCAGCATTTT. The encoded protein is CASSVMADSNQPQHF. This chain uses TRBV2 with TRBJ1-5, with D hard to call. This CDR3 is built from 15 residues. In germline, CDR1 is SNHLY, CDR2 FYNNEI. V lost 4 bases to trimming and J lost 0 bases, with 10 bases between them.

The J gene is TRBJ2-1, the V gene TRBV27; 13 nucleotides match TRBD2. V trimming: 6 bases; J trimming: 5 bases; junction bases outside the gene matches: 10. The CDR3 loop spans 17 amino acids. Germline CDR1 and CDR2: MNHEY and SMNVEV (reference sequence). The CDR3 region is CASSQIGTSGMNNEQFF. The CDR3 DNA follows: TGTGCCAGCAGCCAAATCGGGACTAGCGGGATGAACAATGAGCAGTTCTTC.

This clone came up once. In the same sample, other DNA sequences code for this CDR3. This chain connects TRBV19 to TRBJ2-3; D not certain. The V gene lost 7 bases and the J gene lost 4 bases, with 6 bases spanning the gap. CDR3 length equals 11 residues. The germline V gene encodes CDR1 LNHDA and CDR2 SQIVND (reference sequence). CDR3 DNA sequence: TGTGCCAGTACCTTCGCAGATACGCAGTATTTT. Protein: CASTFADTQYF.